The clone carrying this T cell receptor beta chain has just a few counts. The data stem from a study of Graves' ophthalmopathy and Graves' hyperthyroidism. Germline CDR1 DFQATT, CDR2 SNEGSKA (reference sequence). The CDR3 has 14 residues. The V segment lost 7 bases and the J segment 8 bases; nucleotides outside the gene matches: 12. Amplifying from RNA transcripts, the study obtained TCR beta CDR3 regions. An opening RT-PCR round employed HTBI primers and preceded a second-round multiplex PCR. Each CDR3 protein gets one entry after TCRdb re-called the multiplex PCR reads with MiXCR. The sample holds around 520,000 distinct CDR3 sequences, under 45% seen once.

This receptor was taken from an adult man with Graves' hyperthyroidism. Source material: peripheral blood or thyroid tissue (not recorded which). The chain employs TRBV20-1 and TRBJ1-4; TRBD1 agrees at 8 bases. The CDR3 nucleotides read TGCAGTGTTCCAGGACAGGGAGTATTGGAAAAACTGTTTTTT. Its translation: CSVPGQGVLEKLFF.